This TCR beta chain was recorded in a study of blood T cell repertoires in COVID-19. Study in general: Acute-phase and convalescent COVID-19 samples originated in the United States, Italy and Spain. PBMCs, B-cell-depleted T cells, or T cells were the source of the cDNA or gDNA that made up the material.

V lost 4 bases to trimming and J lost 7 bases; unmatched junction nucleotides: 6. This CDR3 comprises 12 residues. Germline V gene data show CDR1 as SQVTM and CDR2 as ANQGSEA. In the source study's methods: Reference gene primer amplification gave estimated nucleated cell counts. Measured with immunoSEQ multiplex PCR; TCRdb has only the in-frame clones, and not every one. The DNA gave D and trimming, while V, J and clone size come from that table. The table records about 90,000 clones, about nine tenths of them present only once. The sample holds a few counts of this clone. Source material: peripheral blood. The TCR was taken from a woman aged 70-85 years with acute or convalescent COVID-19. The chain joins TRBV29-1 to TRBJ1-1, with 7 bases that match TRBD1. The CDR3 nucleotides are TGCAGCGTTGTTATTCAGGGGGTTGAAGCTTTCTTT. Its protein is CSVVIQGVEAFF.